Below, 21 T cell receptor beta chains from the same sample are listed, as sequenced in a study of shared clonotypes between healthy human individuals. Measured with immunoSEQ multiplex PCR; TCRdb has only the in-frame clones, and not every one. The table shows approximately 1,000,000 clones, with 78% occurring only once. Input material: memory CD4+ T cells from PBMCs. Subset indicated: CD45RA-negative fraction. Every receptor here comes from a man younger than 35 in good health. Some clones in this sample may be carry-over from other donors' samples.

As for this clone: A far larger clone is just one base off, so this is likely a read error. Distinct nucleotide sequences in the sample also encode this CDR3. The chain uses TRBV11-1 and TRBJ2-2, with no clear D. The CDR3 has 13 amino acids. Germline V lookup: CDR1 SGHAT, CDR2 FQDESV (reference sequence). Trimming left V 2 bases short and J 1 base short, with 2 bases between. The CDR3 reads CASSLQNTGELFF. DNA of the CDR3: TGTGCCAGCAGCTTACAGAACACCGGGGAGCTGTTTTTT. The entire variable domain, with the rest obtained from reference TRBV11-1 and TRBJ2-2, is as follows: EAEVAQSPRYKITEKSQAVAFWCDPISGHATLYWYRQILGQGPELLVQFQDESVVDDSQLPKDRFSAERLKGVDSTLKIQPAELGDSAMYLCASSLQNTGELFFGEGSRLTVL.

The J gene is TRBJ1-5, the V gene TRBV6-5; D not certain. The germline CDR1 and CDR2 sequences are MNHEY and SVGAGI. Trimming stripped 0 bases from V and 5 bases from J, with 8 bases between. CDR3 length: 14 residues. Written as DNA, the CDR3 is TGTGCCAGCAGTTACTCGCAAGGGTATCAGCCCCAGCATTTT. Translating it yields CASSYSQGYQPQHF.

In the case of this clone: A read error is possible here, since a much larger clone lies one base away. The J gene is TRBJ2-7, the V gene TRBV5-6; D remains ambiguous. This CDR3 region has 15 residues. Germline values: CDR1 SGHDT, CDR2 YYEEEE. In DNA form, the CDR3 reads TGTACCAGCAGCTTGGCCAGGACGGCACTCTACGAGCAGTACTTC. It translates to CTSSLARTALYEQYF.

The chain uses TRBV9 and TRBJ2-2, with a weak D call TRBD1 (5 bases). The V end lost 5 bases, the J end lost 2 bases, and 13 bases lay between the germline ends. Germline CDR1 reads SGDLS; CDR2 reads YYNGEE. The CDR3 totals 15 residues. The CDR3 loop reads CASRPWQGNTGELFF. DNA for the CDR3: TGTGCCAGCAGGCCGTGGCAGGGTAACACCGGGGAGCTGTTTTTT.

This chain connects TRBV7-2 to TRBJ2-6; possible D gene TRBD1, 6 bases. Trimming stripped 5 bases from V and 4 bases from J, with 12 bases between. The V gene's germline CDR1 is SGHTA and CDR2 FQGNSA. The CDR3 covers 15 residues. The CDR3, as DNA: TGTGCCAGCAGCCTGTACGGGACAGGGGCCAACGTCCTGACTTTC. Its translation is CASSLYGTGANVLTF.

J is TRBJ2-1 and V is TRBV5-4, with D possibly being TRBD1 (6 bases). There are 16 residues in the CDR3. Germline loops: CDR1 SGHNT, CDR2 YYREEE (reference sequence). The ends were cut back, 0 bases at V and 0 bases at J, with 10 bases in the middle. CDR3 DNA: TGTGCCAGCAGCTTGGGGGGGCATAGCTCCTACAATGAGCAGTTCTTC. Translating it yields CASSLGGHSSYNEQFF.

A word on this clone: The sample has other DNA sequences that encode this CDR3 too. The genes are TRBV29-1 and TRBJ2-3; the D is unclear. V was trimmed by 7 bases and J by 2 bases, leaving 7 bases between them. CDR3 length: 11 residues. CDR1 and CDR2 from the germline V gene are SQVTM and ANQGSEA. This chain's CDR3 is CSATSTDTQYF. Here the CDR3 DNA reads TGCAGCGCCACGTCCACAGATACGCAGTATTTT.

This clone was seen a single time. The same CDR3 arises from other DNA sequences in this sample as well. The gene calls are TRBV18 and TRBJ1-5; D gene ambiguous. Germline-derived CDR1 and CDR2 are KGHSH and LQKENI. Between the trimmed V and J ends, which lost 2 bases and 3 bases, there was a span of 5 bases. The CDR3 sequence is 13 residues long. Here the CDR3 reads CASSPGNNQPQHF. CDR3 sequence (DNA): TGTGCCAGCTCACCAGGGAACAATCAGCCCCAGCATTTT. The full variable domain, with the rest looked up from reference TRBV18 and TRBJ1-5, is NAGVMQNPRHLVRRRGQEARLRCSPMKGHSHVYWYRQLPEEGLKFMVYLQKENIIDESGMPKERFSAEFPKEGPSILRIQQVVRGDSAAYFCASSPGNNQPQHFGDGTRLSIL.

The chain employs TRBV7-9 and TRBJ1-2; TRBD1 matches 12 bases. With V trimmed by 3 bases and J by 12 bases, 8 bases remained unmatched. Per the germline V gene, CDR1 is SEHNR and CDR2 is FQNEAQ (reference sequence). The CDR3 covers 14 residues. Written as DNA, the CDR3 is TGTGCCAGCAGCTTGCGAGGGACAGGGGGCGTTGACACCTTC. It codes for CASSLRGTGGVDTF. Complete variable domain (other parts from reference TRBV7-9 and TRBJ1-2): DTGVSQNPRHKITKRGQNVTFRCDPISEHNRLYWYRQTLGQGPEFLTYFQNEAQLEKSRLLSDRFSAERPKGSFSTLEIQRTEQGDSAMYLCASSLRGTGGVDTFGSGTRLTVV.

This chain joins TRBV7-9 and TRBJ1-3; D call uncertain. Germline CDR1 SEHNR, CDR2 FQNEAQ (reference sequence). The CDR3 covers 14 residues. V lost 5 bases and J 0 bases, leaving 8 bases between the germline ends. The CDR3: CASSPSPSGNTIYF. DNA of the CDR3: TGTGCCAGCAGCCCCTCTCCCTCTGGAAACACCATATATTTT.

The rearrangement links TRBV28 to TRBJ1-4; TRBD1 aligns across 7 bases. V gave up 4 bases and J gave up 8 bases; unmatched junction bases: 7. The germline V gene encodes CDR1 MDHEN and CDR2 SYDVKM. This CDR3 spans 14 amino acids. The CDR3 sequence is CASSWSRGLEKLFF. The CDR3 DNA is TGTGCCAGCAGTTGGAGCAGGGGGTTGGAAAAACTGTTTTTT.

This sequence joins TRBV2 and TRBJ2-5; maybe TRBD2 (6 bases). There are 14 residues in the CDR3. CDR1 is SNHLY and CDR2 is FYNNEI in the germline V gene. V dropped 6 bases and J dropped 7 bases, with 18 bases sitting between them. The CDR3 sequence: CASRTGTSSGTQYF. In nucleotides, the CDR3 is TGTGCCAGCAGGACCGGGACTTCCTCCGGGACCCAGTACTTC.

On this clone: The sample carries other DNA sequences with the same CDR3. CDR3 sequence reads: CAWSVRGNQPQHF. CDR3 sequence (DNA): TGTGCCTGGAGTGTTAGGGGAAATCAGCCCCAGCATTTT. V gene TRBV30 combines with J gene TRBJ1-5, with D maybe TRBD1 (5 bases). From germline, CDR1 is GTSNPN and CDR2 SVGIG (reference sequence). The V end lost 0 bases, the J end lost 4 bases, and 7 bases lay between the germline ends. This CDR3 is 13 amino acids long.

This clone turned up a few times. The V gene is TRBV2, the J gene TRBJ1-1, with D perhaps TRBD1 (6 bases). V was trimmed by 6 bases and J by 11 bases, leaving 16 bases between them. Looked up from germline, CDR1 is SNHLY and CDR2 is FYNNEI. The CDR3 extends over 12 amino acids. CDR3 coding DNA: TGTGCCAGCAGGTTTACAGGGTCGTCCGCTTTCTTT. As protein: CASRFTGSSAFF.

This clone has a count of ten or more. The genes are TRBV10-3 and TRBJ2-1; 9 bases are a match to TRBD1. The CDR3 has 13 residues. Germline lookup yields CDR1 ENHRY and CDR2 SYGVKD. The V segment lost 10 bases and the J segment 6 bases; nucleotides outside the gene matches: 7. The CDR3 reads CASTGTGINEQFF. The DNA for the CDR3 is TGTGCCAGCACCGGGACAGGGATCAATGAGCAGTTCTTC.

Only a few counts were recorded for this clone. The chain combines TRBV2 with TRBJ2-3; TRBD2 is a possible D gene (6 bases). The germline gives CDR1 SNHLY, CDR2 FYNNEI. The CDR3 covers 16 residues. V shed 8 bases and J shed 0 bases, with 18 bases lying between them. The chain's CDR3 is CASLLGGISSTDTQYF. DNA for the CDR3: TGTGCCAGCTTGTTAGGCGGGATTTCTAGCACAGATACGCAGTATTTT.

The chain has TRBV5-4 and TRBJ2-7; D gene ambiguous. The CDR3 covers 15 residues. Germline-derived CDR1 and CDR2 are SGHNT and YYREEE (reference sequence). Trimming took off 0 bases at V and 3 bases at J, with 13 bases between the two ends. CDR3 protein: CASSLDGRWHYEQYF. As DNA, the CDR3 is TGTGCCAGCAGCTTGGATGGTCGCTGGCACTACGAGCAGTACTTC.

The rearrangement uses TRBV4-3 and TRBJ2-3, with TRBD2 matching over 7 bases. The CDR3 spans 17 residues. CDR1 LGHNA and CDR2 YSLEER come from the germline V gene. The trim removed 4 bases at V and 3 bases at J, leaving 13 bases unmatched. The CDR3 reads CASSPLTAGSRTDTQYF. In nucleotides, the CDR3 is TGCGCCAGCAGCCCCTTAACAGCGGGAAGTCGTACAGATACGCAGTATTTT.

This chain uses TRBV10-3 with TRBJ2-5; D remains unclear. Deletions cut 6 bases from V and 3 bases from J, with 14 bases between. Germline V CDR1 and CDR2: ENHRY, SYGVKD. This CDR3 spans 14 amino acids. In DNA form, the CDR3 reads TGTGCCATCAGCCAAAACCCGCAGAAAGAGACCCAGTACTTC. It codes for CAISQNPQKETQYF.

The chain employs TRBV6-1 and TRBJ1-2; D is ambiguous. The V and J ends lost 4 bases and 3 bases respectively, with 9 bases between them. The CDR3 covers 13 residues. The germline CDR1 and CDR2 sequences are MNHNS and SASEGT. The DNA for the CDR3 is TGTGCCAGCAGTGTGGGGAGAGACTATGGCTACACCTTC. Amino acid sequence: CASSVGRDYGYTF.

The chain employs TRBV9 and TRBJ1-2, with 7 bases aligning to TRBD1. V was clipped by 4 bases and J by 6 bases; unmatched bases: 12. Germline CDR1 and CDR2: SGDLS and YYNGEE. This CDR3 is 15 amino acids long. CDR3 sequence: CASSISGTGEHGYTF. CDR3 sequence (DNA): TGTGCCAGCAGCATCAGTGGTACAGGGGAACATGGCTACACCTTC.